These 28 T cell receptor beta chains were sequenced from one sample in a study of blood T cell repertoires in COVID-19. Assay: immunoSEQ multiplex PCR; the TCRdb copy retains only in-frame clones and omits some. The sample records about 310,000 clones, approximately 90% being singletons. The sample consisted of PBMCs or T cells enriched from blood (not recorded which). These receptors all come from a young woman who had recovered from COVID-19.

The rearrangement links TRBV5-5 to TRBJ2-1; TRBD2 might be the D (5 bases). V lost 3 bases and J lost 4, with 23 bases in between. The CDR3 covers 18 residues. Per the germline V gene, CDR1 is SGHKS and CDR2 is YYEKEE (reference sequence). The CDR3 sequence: CASSSLSYRGLSYNEQFF. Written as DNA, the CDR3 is TGTGCCAGCAGCTCGCTCTCCTACCGTGGACTCTCATACAATGAGCAGTTCTTC.

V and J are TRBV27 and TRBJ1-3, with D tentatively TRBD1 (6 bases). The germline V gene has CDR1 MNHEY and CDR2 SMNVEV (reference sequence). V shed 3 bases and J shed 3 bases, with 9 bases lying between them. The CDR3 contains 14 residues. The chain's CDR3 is CASSFRGVGNTIYF. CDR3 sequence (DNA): TGTGCCAGCAGTTTCAGGGGCGTTGGAAACACCATATATTTT.

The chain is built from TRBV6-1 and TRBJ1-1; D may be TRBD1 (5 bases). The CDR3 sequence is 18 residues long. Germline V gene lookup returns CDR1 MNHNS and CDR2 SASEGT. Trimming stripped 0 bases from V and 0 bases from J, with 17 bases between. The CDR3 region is CASSEARGGNIMNTEAFF. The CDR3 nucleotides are TGTGCCAGCAGTGAAGCCCGCGGGGGAAACATCATGAACACTGAAGCTTTCTTT.

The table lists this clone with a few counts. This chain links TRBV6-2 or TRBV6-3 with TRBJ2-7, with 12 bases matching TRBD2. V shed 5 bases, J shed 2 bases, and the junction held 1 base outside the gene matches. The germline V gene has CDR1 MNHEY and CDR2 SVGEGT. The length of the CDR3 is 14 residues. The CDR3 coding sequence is TGTGCCAGCAGTCGACTAGCGGGAGCCTACGAGCAGTACTTC. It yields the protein CASSRLAGAYEQYF.

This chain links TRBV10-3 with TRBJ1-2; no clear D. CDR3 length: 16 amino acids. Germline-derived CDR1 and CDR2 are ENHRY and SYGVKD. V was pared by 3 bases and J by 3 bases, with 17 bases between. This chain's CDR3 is CAISDFLELRDYGYTF. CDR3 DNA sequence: TGTGCCATCAGTGATTTCTTGGAACTTCGGGACTATGGCTACACCTTC.

The CDR3 region is CAISLRQMNTEAFF. The CDR3 nucleotides are TGTGCCATCAGTCTTCGACAGATGAACACTGAAGCTTTCTTT. The chain has TRBV10-3 and TRBJ1-1; D may be TRBD1 (5 bases). V lost 5 bases and J 0 bases, leaving 10 bases between the germline ends. The V gene's germline CDR1 is ENHRY and CDR2 SYGVKD. This CDR3 region has 14 residues.

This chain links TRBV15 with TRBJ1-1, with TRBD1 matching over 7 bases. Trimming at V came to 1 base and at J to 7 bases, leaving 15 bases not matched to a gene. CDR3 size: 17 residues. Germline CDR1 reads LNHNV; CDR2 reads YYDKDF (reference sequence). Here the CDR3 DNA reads TGTGCCACCAGCAGAGCCAGGGGGTGGGGAACGGACTTTGAAGCTTTCTTT. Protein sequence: CATSRARGWGTDFEAFF.

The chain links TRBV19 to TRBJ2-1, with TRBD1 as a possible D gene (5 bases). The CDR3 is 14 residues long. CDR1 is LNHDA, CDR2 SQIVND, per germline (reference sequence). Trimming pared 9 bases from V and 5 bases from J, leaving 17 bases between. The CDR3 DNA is TGTGCCAGCACTACTGGGGCAGCGAACAATGAGCAGTTCTTC. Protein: CASTTGAANNEQFF.

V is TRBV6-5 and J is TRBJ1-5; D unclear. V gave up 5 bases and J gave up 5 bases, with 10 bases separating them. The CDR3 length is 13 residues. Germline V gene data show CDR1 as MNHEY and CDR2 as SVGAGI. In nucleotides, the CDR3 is TGTGCCAGCAGTCCGGAGGTACATCAGCCCCAGCATTTT. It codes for CASSPEVHQPQHF.

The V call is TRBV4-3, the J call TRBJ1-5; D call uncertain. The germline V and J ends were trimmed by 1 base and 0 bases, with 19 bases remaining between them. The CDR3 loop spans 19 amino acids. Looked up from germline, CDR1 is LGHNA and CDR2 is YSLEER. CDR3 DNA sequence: TGCGCCAGCAGCCAAGGCGGCTCCGGAGGGAAGTATAGCAATCAGCCCCAGCATTTT. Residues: CASSQGGSGGKYSNQPQHF.

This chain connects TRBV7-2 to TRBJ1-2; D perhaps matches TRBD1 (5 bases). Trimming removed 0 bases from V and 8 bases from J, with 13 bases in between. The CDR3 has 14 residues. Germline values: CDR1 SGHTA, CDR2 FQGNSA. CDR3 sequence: CASSLALTGAGYTF. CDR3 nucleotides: TGTGCCAGCAGCTTAGCGCTTACAGGCGCGGGCTACACCTTC.

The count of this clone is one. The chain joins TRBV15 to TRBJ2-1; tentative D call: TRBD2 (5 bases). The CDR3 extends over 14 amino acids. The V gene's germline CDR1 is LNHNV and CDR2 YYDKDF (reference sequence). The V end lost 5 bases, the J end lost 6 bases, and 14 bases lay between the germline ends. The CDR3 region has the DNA TGTGCCACCAGCCACCAGAGGGTGGGCAATGAGCAGTTCTTC. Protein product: CATSHQRVGNEQFF.

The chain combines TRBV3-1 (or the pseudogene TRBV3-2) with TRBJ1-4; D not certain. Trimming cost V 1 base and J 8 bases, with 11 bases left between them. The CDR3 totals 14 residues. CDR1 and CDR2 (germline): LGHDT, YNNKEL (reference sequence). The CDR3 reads CASSQVGLGEKLFF. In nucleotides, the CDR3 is TGTGCCAGCAGCCAAGTTGGGCTCGGAGAAAAACTGTTTTTT.

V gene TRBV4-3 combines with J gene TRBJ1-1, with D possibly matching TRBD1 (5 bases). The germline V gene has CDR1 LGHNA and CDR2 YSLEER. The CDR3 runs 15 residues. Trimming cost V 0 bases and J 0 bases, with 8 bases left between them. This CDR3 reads CASSQDIRVNTEAFF. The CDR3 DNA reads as TGCGCCAGCAGCCAAGATATCAGGGTGAACACTGAAGCTTTCTTT.

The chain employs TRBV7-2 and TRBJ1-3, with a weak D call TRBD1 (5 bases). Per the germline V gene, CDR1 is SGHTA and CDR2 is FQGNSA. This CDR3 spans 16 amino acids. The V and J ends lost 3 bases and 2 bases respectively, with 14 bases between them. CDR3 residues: CASSFRRGPAGNTIYF. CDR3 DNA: TGTGCCAGCAGCTTCAGGCGGGGACCGGCTGGAAACACCATATATTTT.

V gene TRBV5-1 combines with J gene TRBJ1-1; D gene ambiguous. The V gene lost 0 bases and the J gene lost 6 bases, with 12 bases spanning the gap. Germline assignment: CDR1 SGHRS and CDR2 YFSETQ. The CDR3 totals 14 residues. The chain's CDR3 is CASSLVGAPAEAFF. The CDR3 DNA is TGCGCCAGCAGCTTGGTGGGAGCCCCCGCTGAAGCTTTCTTT.

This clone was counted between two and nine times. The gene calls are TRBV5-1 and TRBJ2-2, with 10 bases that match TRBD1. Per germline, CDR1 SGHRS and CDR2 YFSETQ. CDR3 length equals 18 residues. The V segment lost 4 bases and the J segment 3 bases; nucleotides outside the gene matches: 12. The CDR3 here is CASSPWGVGTGDTGELFF. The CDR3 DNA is TGCGCCAGCAGCCCCTGGGGTGTTGGGACAGGGGACACCGGGGAGCTGTTTTTT. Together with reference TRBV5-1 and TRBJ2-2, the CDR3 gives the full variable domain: KAGVTQTPRYLIKTRGQQVTLSCSPISGHRSVSWYQQTPGQGLQFLFEYFSETQRNKGNFPGRFSGRQFSNSRSEMNVSTLELGDSALYLCASSPWGVGTGDTGELFFGEGSRLTVL.

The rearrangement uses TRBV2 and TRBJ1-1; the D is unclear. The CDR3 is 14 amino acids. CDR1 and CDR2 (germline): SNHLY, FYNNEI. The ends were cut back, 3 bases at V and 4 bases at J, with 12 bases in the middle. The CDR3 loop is CASSEAQESTEAFF. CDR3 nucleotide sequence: TGTGCCAGCAGTGAGGCGCAGGAAAGCACTGAAGCTTTCTTT.

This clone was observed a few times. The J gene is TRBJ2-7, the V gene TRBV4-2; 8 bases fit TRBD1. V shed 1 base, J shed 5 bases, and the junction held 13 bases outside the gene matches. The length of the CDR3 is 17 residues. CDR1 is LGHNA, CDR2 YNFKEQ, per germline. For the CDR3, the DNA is TGTGCCAGCAGCCAAGGAAATCCGGACAGGGCCTTTCACGAGCAGTACTTC. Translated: CASSQGNPDRAFHEQYF.

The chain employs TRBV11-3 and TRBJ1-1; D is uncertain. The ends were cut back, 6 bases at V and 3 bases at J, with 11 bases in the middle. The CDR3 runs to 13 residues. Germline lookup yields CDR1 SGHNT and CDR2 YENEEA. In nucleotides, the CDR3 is TGTGCCAGCAGTTCTAATTCGGACACTGAAGCTTTCTTT. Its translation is CASSSNSDTEAFF.

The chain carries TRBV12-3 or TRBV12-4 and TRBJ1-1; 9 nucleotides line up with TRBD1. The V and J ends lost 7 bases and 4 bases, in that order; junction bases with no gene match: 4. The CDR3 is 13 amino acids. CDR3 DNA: TGTGCCAGCACCCAGACAGGGGGCACTGAAGCTTTCTTT. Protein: CASTQTGGTEAFF.

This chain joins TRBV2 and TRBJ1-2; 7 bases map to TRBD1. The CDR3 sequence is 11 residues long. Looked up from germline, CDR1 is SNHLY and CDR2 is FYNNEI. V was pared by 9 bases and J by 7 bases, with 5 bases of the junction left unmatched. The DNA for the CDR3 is TGTGCCAGTCAGGGGGGAGGTGGCTACACCTTC. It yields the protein CASQGGGGYTF.

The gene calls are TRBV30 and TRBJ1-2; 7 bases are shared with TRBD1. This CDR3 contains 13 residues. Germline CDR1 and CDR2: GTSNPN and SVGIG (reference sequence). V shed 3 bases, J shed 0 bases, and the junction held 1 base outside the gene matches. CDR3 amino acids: CAWRGQPNYGYTF. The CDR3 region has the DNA TGTGCCTGGAGGGGACAGCCTAACTATGGCTACACCTTC. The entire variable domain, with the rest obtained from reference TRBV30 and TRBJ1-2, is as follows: SQTIHQWPATLVQPVGSPLSLECTVEGTSNPNLYWYRQAAGRGLQLLFYSVGIGQISSEVPQNLSASRPQDRQFILSSKKLLLSDSGFYLCAWRGQPNYGYTFGSGTRLTVV.

As DNA, the CDR3 is TGTGCCAGCAGTTTACGGCGGAGATCTAACTATGGCTACACCTTC. Translating gives CASSLRRRSNYGYTF. The V gene is TRBV28, the J gene TRBJ1-2; D ambiguous. V was cut by 2 bases and J by 0 bases, with 10 bases left in between. This CDR3 is built from 15 residues. Germline CDR1 is MDHEN and CDR2 is SYDVKM.

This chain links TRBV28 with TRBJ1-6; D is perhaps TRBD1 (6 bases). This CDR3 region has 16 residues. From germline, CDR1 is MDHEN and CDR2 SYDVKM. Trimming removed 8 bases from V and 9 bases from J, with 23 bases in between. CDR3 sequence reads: CASHVGGNGEFSPLHF. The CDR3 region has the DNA TGTGCCAGCCATGTAGGGGGAAACGGGGAATTTTCACCCCTCCACTTT.

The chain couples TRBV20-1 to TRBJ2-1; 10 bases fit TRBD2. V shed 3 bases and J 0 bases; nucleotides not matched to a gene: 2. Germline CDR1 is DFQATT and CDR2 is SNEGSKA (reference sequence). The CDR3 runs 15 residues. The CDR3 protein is CSASKRGGSYNEQFF. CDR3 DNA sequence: TGCAGTGCTAGTAAGCGGGGGGGCTCCTACAATGAGCAGTTCTTC.

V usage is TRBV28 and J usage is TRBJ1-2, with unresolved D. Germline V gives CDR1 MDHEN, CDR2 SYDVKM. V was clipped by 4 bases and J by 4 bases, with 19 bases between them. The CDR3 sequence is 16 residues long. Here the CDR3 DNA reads TGTGCCAGCAGTTGGTCGCCCGGTGGGCAACTCTATGGCTACACCTTC. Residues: CASSWSPGGQLYGYTF.

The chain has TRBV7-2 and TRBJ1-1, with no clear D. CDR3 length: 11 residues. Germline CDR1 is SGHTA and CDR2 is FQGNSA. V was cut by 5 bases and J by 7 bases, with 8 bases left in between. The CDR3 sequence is CASSEQYEAFF. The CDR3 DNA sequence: TGTGCCAGCAGCGAACAGTATGAAGCTTTCTTT.